The subject of this entry is one T cell receptor (beta chain). Trimming stripped 2 bases from V and 6 bases from J, with 7 bases between. From germline, CDR1 is SNHLY and CDR2 FYNNEI. This CDR3 is built from 12 residues. This sample stems from a study of blood T cell repertoires in COVID-19. Across the whole study: Collection of acute and convalescent COVID-19 samples took place in the United States, Italy and Spain. PBMCs, B-cell-depleted T cells, or T cells were the source of the cDNA or gDNA that made up the material.

Under the authors' procedure: The authors estimated nucleated cell counts from reference gene primer amplification. Method: immunoSEQ multiplex PCR; TCRdb's copy keeps in-frame clones and lacks some. D and trimming were read from the DNA, whereas the V and J calls and clone size are those reported in that table. The table records 100,000 to 120,000 clones, about 80% of them present only once. The receptor's source is a woman between 65 and 79 years old with acute or convalescent COVID-19. Input material: peripheral blood. The rearrangement links TRBV2 to TRBJ1-1; no reliable D call. The CDR3 DNA is TGTGCCAGCAGTGAACAGGTTTCTGAAGCTTTCTTT. This encodes CASSEQVSEAFF.